The 5 T cell receptor beta chains reported below all come from one sample, sequenced in a study of T-cell reconstitution after alpha-beta-depleted transplantation in children. TCRbeta library construction was performed incorporating unique molecular identifiers. A single record per CDR3 protein comes from TCRdb applying MiXCR to the PCR reads. The table shows 150,000 to 250,000 distinct CDR3 sequences, with approximately 15% occurring only once. Here the sequenced sample was PBMCs from the stem cell graft donor, taken from the stem cell graft. These receptors were obtained from a human donor who donated a stem cell graft to a child with acute lymphoblastic leukemia.

This clonotype was picked up many times. The chain employs TRBV3-1 and TRBJ2-1; possibly TRBD2 for D (5 bases). CDR3 length equals 15 residues. The ends were cut back, 0 bases at V and 5 bases at J, with 11 bases in the middle. From germline, CDR1 is LGHDT and CDR2 YNNKEL (reference sequence). CDR3 region: CASSQDRVEDNEQFF. CDR3 bases: TGTGCCAGCAGCCAAGATCGGGTGGAGGACAATGAGCAGTTCTTC.

This clonotype was seen ten or more times. This chain links TRBV20-1 with TRBJ2-2; D perhaps matches TRBD1 (6 bases). The CDR3 length is 16 residues. CDR1 and CDR2 from the germline V gene are DFQATT and SNEGSKA (reference sequence). Trimming removed 4 bases from V and 1 base from J, with 16 bases in between. The CDR3 sequence is CSAKPSGVRNTGELFF. CDR3 nucleotide sequence: TGCAGTGCTAAGCCCTCAGGGGTCAGGAACACCGGGGAGCTGTTTTTT.

This chain uses TRBV12-3 or TRBV12-4 with TRBJ2-2; possibly TRBD1 or TRBD2 for D (6 bases each). The CDR3 has 17 amino acids. V was trimmed by 3 bases and J by 6 bases, leaving 20 bases between them. The CDR3 DNA sequence: TGTGCCAGCAGTTTTGGTGACGGGGGCTTCCTGGCCGGGGAGCTGTTTTTT. It encodes CASSFGDGGFLAGELFF.

This clonotype was detected only a few times. V is TRBV30 and J is TRBJ1-1; no definite D call. With 3 bases removed from V and 2 bases from J, the gap between germline ends came to 13 bases. The CDR3 has 14 amino acids. The germline V gene has CDR1 GTSNPN and CDR2 SVGIG (reference sequence). The CDR3 reads CAWSFGRRNTEAFF. The CDR3 nucleotides are TGTGCCTGGAGCTTTGGGCGGAGAAACACTGAAGCTTTCTTT.

This clonotype has ten or more counts. V gene TRBV12-3 or TRBV12-4 combines with J gene TRBJ2-3; no definite D call. The CDR3 consists of 11 residues. Trimming took off 6 bases at V and 2 bases at J, with 3 bases between the two ends. The CDR3 here is CASRDTDTQYF. The CDR3 bases are TGTGCCAGCAGGGACACAGATACGCAGTATTTT.